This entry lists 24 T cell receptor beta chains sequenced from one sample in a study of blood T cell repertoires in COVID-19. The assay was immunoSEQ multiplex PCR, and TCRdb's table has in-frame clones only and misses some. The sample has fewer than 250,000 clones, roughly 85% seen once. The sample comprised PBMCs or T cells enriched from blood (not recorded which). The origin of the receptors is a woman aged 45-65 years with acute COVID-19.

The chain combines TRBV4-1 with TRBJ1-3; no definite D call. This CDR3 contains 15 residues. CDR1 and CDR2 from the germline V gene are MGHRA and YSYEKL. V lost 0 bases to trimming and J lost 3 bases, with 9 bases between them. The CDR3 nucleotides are TGCGCCAGCAGCCAAGAACAGAGCTTTGGAAACACCATATATTTT. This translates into CASSQEQSFGNTIYF.

DNA of the CDR3: TGTGCCAGCAGCCAAGCAGATTTCGCTGAAGCCATATATTTT. Its protein product is CASSQADFAEAIYF. This chain uses TRBV4-2 with TRBJ1-3; no definite D call. This CDR3 region has 14 residues. The V end was cut by 1 base, the J end by 11 bases, with 15 bases between. CDR1 is LGHNA and CDR2 is YNFKEQ in the germline V gene.

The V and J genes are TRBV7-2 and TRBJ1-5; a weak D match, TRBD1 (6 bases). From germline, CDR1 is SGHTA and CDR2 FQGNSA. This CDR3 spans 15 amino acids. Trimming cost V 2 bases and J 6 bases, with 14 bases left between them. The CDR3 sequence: CASSLYTGSVQPQHF. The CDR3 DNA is TGTGCCAGCAGCTTATATACAGGGAGTGTTCAGCCCCAGCATTTT.

The CDR3 bases are TGTGCTAGTGCCCCCCCACAGGGGAGATACAATGAGCAGTTCTTC. Translation: CASAPPQGRYNEQFF. V usage is TRBV12-5 and J usage is TRBJ2-1; TRBD1 matches 7 bases. The germline CDR1 and CDR2 sequences are LGHNT and FRNRAP. This CDR3 contains 15 residues. V lost 7 bases, J lost 4 bases, and 10 bases stayed unmatched.

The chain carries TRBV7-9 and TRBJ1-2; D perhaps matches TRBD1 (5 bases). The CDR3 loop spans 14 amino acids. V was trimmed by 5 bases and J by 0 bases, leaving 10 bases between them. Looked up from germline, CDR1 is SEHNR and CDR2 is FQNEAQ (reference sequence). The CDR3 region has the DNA TGTGCCAGCAGCCGTATGACAGCTAACTATGGCTACACCTTC. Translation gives CASSRMTANYGYTF. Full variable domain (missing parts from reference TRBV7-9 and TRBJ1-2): DTGVSQNPRHKITKRGQNVTFRCDPISEHNRLYWYRQTLGQGPEFLTYFQNEAQLEKSRLLSDRFSAERPKGSFSTLEIQRTEQGDSAMYLCASSRMTANYGYTFGSGTRLTVV.

The CDR3 DNA reads as TGTGCCACCAGCCCCAGACAGGTGGGCTATGGCTACACCTTC. Its translation: CATSPRQVGYGYTF. The chain links TRBV15 to TRBJ1-2; maybe TRBD1 (6 bases). Germline assignment: CDR1 LNHNV and CDR2 YYDKDF (reference sequence). Trimming pared 5 bases from V and 4 bases from J, leaving 14 bases between. This CDR3 is built from 14 residues.

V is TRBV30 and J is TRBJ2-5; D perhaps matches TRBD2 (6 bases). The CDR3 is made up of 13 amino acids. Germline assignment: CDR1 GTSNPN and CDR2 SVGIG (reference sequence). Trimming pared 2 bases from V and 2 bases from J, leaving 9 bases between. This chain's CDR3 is CAWSYSGQETQYF. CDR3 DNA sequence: TGTGCCTGGAGTTATAGCGGTCAAGAGACCCAGTACTTC.

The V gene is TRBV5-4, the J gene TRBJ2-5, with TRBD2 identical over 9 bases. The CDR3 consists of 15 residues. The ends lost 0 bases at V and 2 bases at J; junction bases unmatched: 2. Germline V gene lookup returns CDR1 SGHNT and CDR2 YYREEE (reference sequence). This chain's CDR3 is CASSLVLAGQETQYF. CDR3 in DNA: TGTGCCAGCAGCTTGGTTCTAGCGGGGCAAGAGACCCAGTACTTC.

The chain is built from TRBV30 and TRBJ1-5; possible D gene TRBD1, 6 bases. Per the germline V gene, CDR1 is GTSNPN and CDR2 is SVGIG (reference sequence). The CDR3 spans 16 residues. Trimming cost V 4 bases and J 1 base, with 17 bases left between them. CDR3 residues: CAWNRGAGTSNQPQHF. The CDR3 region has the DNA TGTGCCTGGAACCGAGGAGCAGGGACAAGCAATCAGCCCCAGCATTTT.

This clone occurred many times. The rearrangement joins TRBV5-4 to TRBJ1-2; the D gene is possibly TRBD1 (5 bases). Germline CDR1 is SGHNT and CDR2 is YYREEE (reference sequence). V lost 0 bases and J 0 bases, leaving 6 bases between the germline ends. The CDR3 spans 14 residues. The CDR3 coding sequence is TGTGCCAGCAGCTTGGACAGGACTAACTATGGCTACACCTTC. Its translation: CASSLDRTNYGYTF.

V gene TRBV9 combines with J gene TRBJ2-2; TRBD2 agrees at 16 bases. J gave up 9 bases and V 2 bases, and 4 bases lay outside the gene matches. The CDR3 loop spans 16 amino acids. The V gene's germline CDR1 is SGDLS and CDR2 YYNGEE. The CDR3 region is CASSVGTSGGARELFF. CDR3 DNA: TGTGCCAGCAGCGTGGGGACTAGCGGGGGGGCCCGGGAGCTGTTTTTT. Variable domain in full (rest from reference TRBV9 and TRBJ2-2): DSGVTQTPKHLITATGQRVTLRCSPRSGDLSVYWYQQSLDQGLQFLIQYYNGEERAKGNILERFSAQQFPDLHSELNLSSLELGDSALYFCASSVGTSGGARELFFGEGSRLTVL.

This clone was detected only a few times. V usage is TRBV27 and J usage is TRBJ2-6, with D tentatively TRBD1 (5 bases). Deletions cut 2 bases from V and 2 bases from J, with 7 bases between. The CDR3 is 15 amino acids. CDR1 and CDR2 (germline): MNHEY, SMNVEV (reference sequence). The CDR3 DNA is TGTGCCAGCAGTTTAAGGGGTCCTGGGGCCAACGTCCTGACTTTC. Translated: CASSLRGPGANVLTF.

The DNA of the CDR3 is TGTGCCAGCAGTGGAGGCAGCCTCTCCTACGAGCAGTACTTC. It codes for CASSGGSLSYEQYF. V and J are TRBV2 and TRBJ2-7; D is unresolved. V was clipped by 4 bases and J by 0 bases, with 10 bases between them. This CDR3 is built from 14 residues. CDR1 is SNHLY, CDR2 FYNNEI, per germline.

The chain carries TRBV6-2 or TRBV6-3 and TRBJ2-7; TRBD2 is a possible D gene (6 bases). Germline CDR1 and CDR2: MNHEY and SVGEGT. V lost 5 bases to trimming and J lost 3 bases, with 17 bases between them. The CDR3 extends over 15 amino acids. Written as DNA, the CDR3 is TGTGCCAGCAGTGTAGGTTCCGGGACTCGCTACGAGCAGTACTTC. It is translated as CASSVGSGTRYEQYF.

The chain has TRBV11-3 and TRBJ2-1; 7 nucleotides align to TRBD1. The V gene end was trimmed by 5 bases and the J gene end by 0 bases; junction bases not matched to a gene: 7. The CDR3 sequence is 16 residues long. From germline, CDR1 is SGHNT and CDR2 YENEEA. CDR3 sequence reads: CASSQRTGSSYNEQFF. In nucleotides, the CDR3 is TGTGCCAGCAGCCAACGGACAGGCAGCTCCTACAATGAGCAGTTCTTC.

CDR3 coding DNA: TGTGCCAGCTCACAAGGGGCTAACTATGGCTACACCTTC. Protein product: CASSQGANYGYTF. V usage is TRBV18 and J usage is TRBJ1-2; D possibly corresponds to TRBD1 (5 bases). With 4 bases removed from V and 0 bases from J, the gap between germline ends came to 6 bases. CDR3 length: 13 residues. CDR1 and CDR2 from the germline V gene are KGHSH and LQKENI.

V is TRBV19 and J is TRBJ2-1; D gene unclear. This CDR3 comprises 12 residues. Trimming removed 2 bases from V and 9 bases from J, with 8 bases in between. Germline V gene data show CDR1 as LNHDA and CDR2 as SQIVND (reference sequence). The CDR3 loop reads CASSIHRSEQFF. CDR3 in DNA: TGTGCCAGTAGTATACACCGGAGTGAGCAGTTCTTC.

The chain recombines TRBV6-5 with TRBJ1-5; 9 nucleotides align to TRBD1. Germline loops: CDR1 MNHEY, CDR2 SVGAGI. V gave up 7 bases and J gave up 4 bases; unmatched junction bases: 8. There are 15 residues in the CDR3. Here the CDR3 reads CASNPGQGVNQPQHF. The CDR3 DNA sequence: TGTGCCAGCAATCCGGGACAGGGAGTTAATCAGCCCCAGCATTTT.

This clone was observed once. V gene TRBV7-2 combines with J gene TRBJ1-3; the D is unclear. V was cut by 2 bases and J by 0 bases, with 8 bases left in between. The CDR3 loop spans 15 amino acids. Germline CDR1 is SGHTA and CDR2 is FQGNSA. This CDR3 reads CASSLLQSSGNTIYF. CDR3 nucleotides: TGTGCCAGCAGCTTACTACAGAGCTCTGGAAACACCATATATTTT.

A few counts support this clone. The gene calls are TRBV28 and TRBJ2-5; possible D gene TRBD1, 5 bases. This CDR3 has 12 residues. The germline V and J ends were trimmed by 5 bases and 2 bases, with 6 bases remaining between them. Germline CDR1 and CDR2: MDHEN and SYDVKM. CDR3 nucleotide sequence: TGTGCCAGCAGTGACAGTCAAGAGACCCAGTACTTC. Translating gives CASSDSQETQYF. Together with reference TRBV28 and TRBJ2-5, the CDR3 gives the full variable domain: DVKVTQSSRYLVKRTGEKVFLECVQDMDHENMFWYRQDPGLGLRLIYFSYDVKMKEKGDIPEGYSVSREKKERFSLILESASTNQTSMYLCASSDSQETQYFGPGTRLLVL.

CDR3: CASTISNTIYF. The CDR3 DNA is TGTGCCAGCACCATTAGCAACACCATATATTTT. The chain links TRBV2 to TRBJ1-3; D is ambiguous. The CDR3 covers 11 residues. Germline V lookup: CDR1 SNHLY, CDR2 FYNNEI. V was trimmed by 7 bases and J by 7 bases, leaving 8 bases between them.

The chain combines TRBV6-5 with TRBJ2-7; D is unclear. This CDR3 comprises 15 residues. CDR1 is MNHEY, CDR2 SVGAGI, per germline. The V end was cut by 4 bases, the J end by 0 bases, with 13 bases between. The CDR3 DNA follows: TGTGCCAGCAGTTCCCCGACTCTACGCTCCTACGAGCAGTACTTC. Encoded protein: CASSSPTLRSYEQYF.

This CDR3 reads CASRDPGQGGARQFF. CDR3 nucleotides: TGTGCCAGCAGAGATCCGGGACAGGGCGGTGCTAGACAGTTCTTC. The rearrangement joins TRBV7-9 to TRBJ2-1; 9 nucleotides line up with TRBD1. Germline trimming cut 6 bases from V and 13 bases from J; bases unmatched to any gene: 16. The CDR3 runs to 15 residues. CDR1 SEHNR and CDR2 FQNEAQ come from the germline V gene (reference sequence).

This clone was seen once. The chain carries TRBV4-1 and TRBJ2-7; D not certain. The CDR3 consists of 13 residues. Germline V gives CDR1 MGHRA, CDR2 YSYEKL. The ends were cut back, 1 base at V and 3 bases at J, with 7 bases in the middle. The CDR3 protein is CASSQGGSYEQYF. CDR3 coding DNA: TGCGCCAGCAGCCAAGGCGGCAGCTACGAGCAGTACTTC.